The text below deals with one T cell receptor beta chain. These data come from a study of OX40 agonist ivuxolimab in advanced cancers. Across the whole study: With ivuxolimab, an agonistic anti-OX40 (CD134) antibody, patients were treated.

The method was immunoSEQ multiplex PCR; TCRdb's version includes in-frame clones alone and lacks a portion of them. Of about 65,000 clones in the sample, more than 80% were seen once. This CDR3 has 16 residues. The V and J ends lost 3 bases and 6 bases respectively, with 20 bases between them. Germline-derived CDR1 and CDR2 are SGDLS and YYNGEE. V gene TRBV9 combines with J gene TRBJ2-3; a weak D match, TRBD2 (6 bases). The TCR was taken from an adult with an advanced solid tumor such as melanoma, head and neck, liver or kidney cancer. The source material was CD4+ or CD8+ T cells sorted from blood, sampled in a trial of the OX40 agonist ivuxolimab. CDR3 coding DNA: TGTGCCAGCAGCGGACTTAGCGGAAGGCACCTTGATACGCAGTATTTT. Amino acid sequence: CASSGLSGRHLDTQYF. Using reference TRBV9 and TRBJ2-3 for the parts outside the CDR3, the full variable domain is DSGVTQTPKHLITATGQRVTLRCSPRSGDLSVYWYQQSLDQGLQFLIQYYNGEERAKGNILERFSAQQFPDLHSELNLSSLELGDSALYFCASSGLSGRHLDTQYFGPGTRLTVL.